This T cell receptor beta chain was sequenced in a study of CD8+ T cells in alopecia areata. Extraction and reverse transcription of RNA yielded cDNA as the sequencing template. Profiled with immunoSEQ multiplex PCR; TCRdb holds only in-frame clones, not every one. The sample contains more than 100,000 clones, roughly 54% of which appear only once. Germline CDR1 and CDR2: GTSNPN and SVGIG (reference sequence). V dropped 7 bases and J dropped 5 bases, with 23 bases sitting between them. The CDR3 is made up of 15 amino acids. PBMCs served as the source from which CD4+ and CD8+ T cells were sorted. The rearrangement uses TRBV30 and TRBJ2-5, with D possibly being TRBD1 or TRBD2 (7 bases each). This TCR was recovered from a human donor with alopecia areata. This specimen consisted of CD4+ T cells sorted from blood, obtained at week 0. CDR3 in DNA: TGTGCCTCGGGGAGGGGGCGATATCCCAGGGAGACCCAGTACTTC. Translated, it gives CASGRGRYPRETQYF.